This T cell receptor (beta chain) is from a study of post-analysis software for immune sequencing data. The TCR beta cDNA libraries carried unique molecular identifiers. In TCRdb, the PCR reads were re-called with MiXCR into one record per CDR3 protein. The table includes around 770,000 distinct CDR3 sequences, roughly 46% detected once. The CDR3 consists of 16 residues. J gave up 5 bases and V 3 bases, and 10 bases lay outside the gene matches. Findings and limits, study-wide: Versus controls, multiple sclerosis patients showed significantly lower diversity (normalized Chao1). Five TRBV segments, including TRBV5-6, TRBV5-1 and TRBV20-1, were more frequent in patients than controls.

As to this clonotype: The antigen is undetermined.

This chain uses TRBV12-3 or TRBV12-4 with TRBJ2-5; 9 bases are a match to TRBD2. The sequenced material came from blood. The sequence derives from a girl aged 5 to 17 with multiple sclerosis. As DNA, the CDR3 is TGTGCCAGCAGTTTCTCCGGCGGGAGGGCCGGGGAGACCCAGTACTTC. Its protein product is CASSFSGGRAGETQYF.